These T cell receptor beta chains were read from a single sample in a study of T cell responses to AZD1222 COVID-19 vaccine. Sequencing used immunoSEQ multiplex PCR; TCRdb keeps in-frame clones, though not all of them. The profile shows about 120,000 clones, about nine tenths of them singletons. The sample was peripheral blood, taken on day 0 of AZD1222 vaccination. The receptors originated from an adult in good health. Each CDR3 is given with its conserved first and last residue. The D gene is left open where the match is weak. Rows give clone size only sometimes, using once, few, many, or a class for an expanded clone.

abundance	d_gene	v_gene	j_gene	CDR3aa	CDR3nt
-	TRBD2	TRBV19	TRBJ2-7	CASSIEASQREWNEQYF	TGTGCCAGTAGTATAGAAGCGTCCCAGCGGGAGTGGAACGAGCAGTACTTC
few	-	TRBV5-5	TRBJ2-5	CASSLAIVKTEETQYF	TGTGCCAGCAGCTTGGCCATTGTAAAGACGGAGGAGACCCAGTACTTC
-	-	TRBV7-2	TRBJ1-6	CASSLQSGGSSSYNSPLHF	TGTGCCAGCAGCTTGCAGTCGGGCGGCTCAAGCTCCTATAATTCACCCCTCCACTTT
-	-	TRBV7-8	TRBJ1-1	CASSVRQMNTEAFF	TGTGCCAGCAGCGTCCGACAGATGAACACTGAAGCTTTCTTT
-	TRBD1	TRBV6-5	TRBJ2-5	CATSRGTVEGAQYF	TGTGCCACCTCTAGGGGGACAGTAGAAGGAGCCCAGTACTTC
-	-	TRBV5-1	TRBJ2-7	CASSRRGEGDEQYF	TGCGCCAGCAGCAGGCGCGGGGAGGGGGACGAGCAGTACTTC
once	-	TRBV27	TRBJ1-5	CASRGGRDNQPQHF	TGTGCCAGCAGGGGAGGTAGGGACAATCAGCCCCAGCATTTT
-	-	TRBV28	TRBJ2-5	CASSLCNPWRGRETQYF	TGTGCCAGCAGTTTATGCAACCCTTGGAGGGGGCGGGAGACCCAGTACTTC
-	TRBD2	TRBV7-2	TRBJ2-7	CASSPGERGAYEQYF	TGTGCCAGCAGCCCCGGGGAGCGGGGTGCTTACGAGCAGTACTTC
-	-	TRBV6-2/TRBV6-3	TRBJ2-4	CASSYSTGPKNIQYF	TGTGCCAGCAGTTACTCTACAGGGCCCAAAAACATTCAGTACTTC
-	-	TRBV29-1	TRBJ1-1	CSVRGKMNTEAFF	TGCAGCGTGAGGGGGAAAATGAACACTGAAGCTTTCTTT
-	-	TRBV5-1	TRBJ2-3	CASSLGQSTDTQYF	TGCGCCAGCAGCTTGGGACAGAGCACAGATACGCAGTATTTT
once	-	TRBV7-2	TRBJ2-1	CASSLYSNNEQFF	TGTGCCAGCAGCTTATACAGCAACAATGAGCAGTTCTTC
-	TRBD2	TRBV30	TRBJ2-1	CAWFTSGWVNEQFF	TGTGCCTGGTTCACTAGCGGATGGGTAAATGAGCAGTTCTTC
-	-	TRBV27	TRBJ2-3	CASSLSLGRTDTQYF	TGTGCCAGCAGTTTATCTCTCGGGCGCACAGATACGCAGTATTTT
-	TRBD2	TRBV19	TRBJ2-7	CASSESSAGVSYEQYF	TGTGCCAGTAGTGAGAGTTCAGCGGGAGTTTCCTACGAGCAGTACTTC
-	-	TRBV7-2	TRBJ2-7	CASSLGLSGNNEQYF	TGTGCCAGCAGCTTAGGTCTCTCAGGGAACAACGAGCAGTACTTC
-	-	TRBV9	TRBJ1-2	CASSVRGEGTPNYGYTF	TGTGCCAGCAGCGTAAGGGGGGAGGGCACTCCTAACTATGGCTACACCTTC
-	-	TRBV4-1	TRBJ1-3	CASSQGMGTRGNTIYF	TGCGCCAGCAGCCAAGGGATGGGGACTCGTGGAAACACCATATATTTT
once	-	TRBV5-5	TRBJ2-3	CASSFQGSDTQYF	TGTGCCAGCAGCTTCCAGGGTTCAGATACGCAGTATTTT
-	TRBD2	TRBV11-3	TRBJ2-7	CASSPGGLVSEQYF	TGTGCCAGCAGCCCCGGGGGACTAGTGAGCGAGCAGTACTTC
-	-	TRBV7-2	TRBJ2-1	CASSSPLEESSYNEQFF	TGTGCCAGCAGCTCTCCTTTGGAGGAAAGCTCCTACAATGAGCAGTTCTTC
-	TRBD1	TRBV27	TRBJ1-2	CASSLWPGTGPSYYGYTF	TGTGCCAGCAGTTTATGGCCCGGGACAGGACCTTCCTACTATGGCTACACCTTC
few	-	TRBV4-3	TRBJ2-7	CASSQGRELEYEQYF	TGCGCCAGCAGCCAGGGCCGGGAACTGGAATACGAGCAGTACTTC